This T cell receptor beta chain comes out of a study of beta chain features in type 1 diabetes. Study at large: Cell yields, gender and age were comparable in patients and healthy donors.

Note on this clone: What it binds is unknown.

The sequenced template was cDNA made from the entire isolated RNA. The protocol was immunoSEQ multiplex PCR, while the TCRdb copy is restricted to in-frame clones and leaves out a portion. Among 250,000 to 300,000 clones listed, 8% were seen once. Per germline, CDR1 LGHNA and CDR2 YSLEER. The V and J ends lost 6 bases and 0 bases, in that order; junction bases with no gene match: 6. The CDR3 length is 17 residues. Points from the study as a whole: Type 1 diabetes patients showed a moderate but significant shortening of TCRB CDR3s in all four CD4+ subsets.

Researchers reported sorting CD4+ naive, central memory, regulatory and stem cell-like memory cells via CD45RO/CCR7/CD25/CD127/CD95/CD27. The receptor was isolated from a woman aged 18 to 35 in good health. The J gene is TRBJ2-1, the V gene TRBV4-3, with 12 bases matching TRBD2. Material: central memory CD4+ T cells from blood. CDR3 sequence (DNA): TGCGCCAGCAGTGCTACTAGCGGGGGGAGCTCCTACAATGAGCAGTTCTTC. It codes for CASSATSGGSSYNEQFF.